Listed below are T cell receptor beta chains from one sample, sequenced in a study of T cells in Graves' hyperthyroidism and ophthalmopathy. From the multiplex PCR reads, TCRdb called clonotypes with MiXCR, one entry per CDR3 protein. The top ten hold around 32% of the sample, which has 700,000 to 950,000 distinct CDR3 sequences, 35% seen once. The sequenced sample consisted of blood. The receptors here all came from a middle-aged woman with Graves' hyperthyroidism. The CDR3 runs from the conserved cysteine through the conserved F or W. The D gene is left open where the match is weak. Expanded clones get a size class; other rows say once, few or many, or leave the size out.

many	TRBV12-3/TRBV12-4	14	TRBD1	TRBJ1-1	CASSSGTGFTEAFF	TGTGCCAGCAGTTCCGGGACAGGGTTCACTGAAGCTTTCTTT
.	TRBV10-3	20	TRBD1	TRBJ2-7	CASSSLSLPVTDRGGYEQYF	TGTGCCAGCAGTTCCCTAAGCCTTCCTGTAACGGACAGGGGCGGCTACGAGCAGTACTTC
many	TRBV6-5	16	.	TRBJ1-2	CATVRAGVRNEDGYTF	TGTGCCACCGTCAGGGCAGGGGTCCGAAATGAGGATGGCTACACCTTC
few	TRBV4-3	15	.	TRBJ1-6	CASSQDPGVRSPLHF	TGCGCCAGCAGCCAAGATCCGGGGGTTCGTTCACCCCTCCACTTT
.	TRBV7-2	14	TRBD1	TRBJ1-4	CVSSLGQGGEKLFF	TGTGTCAGCAGCTTGGGACAGGGGGGTGAAAAACTGTTTTTT
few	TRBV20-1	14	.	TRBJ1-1	CSSQIQARNTEAFF	TGCAGTTCGCAAATACAGGCCAGGAACACTGAAGCTTTCTTT
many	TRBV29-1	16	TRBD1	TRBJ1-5	CSATTDRARGNQPQHF	TGCAGCGCGACAACGGACAGGGCAAGGGGCAATCAGCCCCAGCATTTT
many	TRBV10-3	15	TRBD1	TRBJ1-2	CAIGSSGQVGYGYTF	TGTGCCATCGGCTCCTCGGGACAGGTGGGGTATGGCTACACCTTC
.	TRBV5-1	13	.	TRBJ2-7	CASSLVHSYEQYF	TGCGCCAGCAGCTTGGTTCATTCCTACGAGCAGTACTTC
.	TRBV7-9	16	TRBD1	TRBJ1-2	CASSSQGSPKTYGYTF	TGTGCCAGCAGCTCACAGGGGTCCCCGAAGACCTATGGCTACACCTTC
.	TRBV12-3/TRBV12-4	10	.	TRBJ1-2	CASTYRGYTF	TGTGCCAGCACCTATCGGGGCTACACCTTC
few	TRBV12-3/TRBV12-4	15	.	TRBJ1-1	CASSLGFPARTEAFF	TGTGCCAGCAGTTTAGGATTCCCGGCGAGAACTGAAGCTTTCTTT
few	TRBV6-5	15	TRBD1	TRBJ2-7	CASSLVTGGIHEQYF	TGTGCCAGCAGCTTGGTGACAGGGGGCATCCACGAGCAGTACTTC
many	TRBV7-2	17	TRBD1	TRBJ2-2	CASRSPGQASSTGELFF	TGTGCCAGCAGATCACCGGGACAGGCAAGCAGTACCGGGGAGCTGTTTTTT